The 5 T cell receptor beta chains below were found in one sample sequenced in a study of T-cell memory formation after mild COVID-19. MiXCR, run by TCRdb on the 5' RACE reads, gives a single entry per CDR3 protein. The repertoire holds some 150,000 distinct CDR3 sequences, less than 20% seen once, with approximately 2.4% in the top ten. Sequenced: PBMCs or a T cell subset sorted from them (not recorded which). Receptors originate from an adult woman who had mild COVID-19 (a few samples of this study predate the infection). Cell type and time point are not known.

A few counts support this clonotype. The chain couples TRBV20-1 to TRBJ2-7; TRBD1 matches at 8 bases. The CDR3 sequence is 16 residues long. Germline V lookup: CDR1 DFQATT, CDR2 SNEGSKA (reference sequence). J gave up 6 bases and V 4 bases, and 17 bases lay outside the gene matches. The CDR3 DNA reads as TGCAGTGCTACCGGCCCCACCCGGACAGGGTCAGCCGAGCAGTACTTC. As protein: CSATGPTRTGSAEQYF.

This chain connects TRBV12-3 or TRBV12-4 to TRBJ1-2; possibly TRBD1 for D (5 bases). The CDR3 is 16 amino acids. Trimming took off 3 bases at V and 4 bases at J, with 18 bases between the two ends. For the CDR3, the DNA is TGTGCCAGCAGTTTGGGCAGGGACCCTAGGGGCTATGGCTACACCTTC. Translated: CASSLGRDPRGYGYTF.

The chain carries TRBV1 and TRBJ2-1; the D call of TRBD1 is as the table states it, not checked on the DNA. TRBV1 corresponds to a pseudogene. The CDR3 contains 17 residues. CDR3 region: CTSSQAVGRVHYNEQFF. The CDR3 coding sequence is TGCACCAGCAGCCAAGCCGTTGGCAGGGTTCACTACAATGAGCAGTTCTTC.

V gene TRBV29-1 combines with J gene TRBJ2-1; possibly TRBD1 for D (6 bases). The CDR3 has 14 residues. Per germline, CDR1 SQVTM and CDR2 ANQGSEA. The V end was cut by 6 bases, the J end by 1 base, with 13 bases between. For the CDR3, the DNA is TGCAGCGTCCCCGACAGGATTTCCTACAATGAGCAGTTCTTC. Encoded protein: CSVPDRISYNEQFF.

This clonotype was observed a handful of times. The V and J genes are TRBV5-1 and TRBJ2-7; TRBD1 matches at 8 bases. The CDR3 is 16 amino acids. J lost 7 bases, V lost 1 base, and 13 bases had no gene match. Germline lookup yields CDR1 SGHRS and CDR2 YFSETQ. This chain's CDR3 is CASSLWQGATVGEQYF. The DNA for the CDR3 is TGCGCCAGCAGCTTGTGGCAGGGGGCCACAGTGGGGGAGCAGTACTTC.